Listed below are T cell receptor beta chains from one sample, sequenced in a study of blood T cell repertoires in COVID-19. Libraries were prepared by immunoSEQ multiplex PCR; TCRdb keeps only in-frame clonotypes and omits some of them. Among approximately 180,000 clones listed, over 75% were seen once. Sequenced material: peripheral blood. Receptors were obtained from a person between 65 and 79 years old with COVID-19, enrolled during active disease. Each CDR3 is given with its conserved first and last residue. Fields, in order: J gene, D gene, V gene, clone size, CDR3 DNA, CDR3 protein. The D gene is left open where the match is weak. Size is omitted from some rows. Given values are once, few, many or a class for expanded clones.

j_gene: TRBJ1-2
d_gene: NA
v_gene: TRBV7-9
abundance: NA
CDR3nt: TGTGCCAGCAGCTTAATAACAGGAATGGGTGGCTACACCTTC
CDR3aa: CASSLITGMGGYTF

j_gene: TRBJ2-5
d_gene: TRBD2
v_gene: TRBV7-2
abundance: NA
CDR3nt: TGTGCCAGCAGCCCTAGCGGGAGGGCTAAGGAGACCCAGTACTTC
CDR3aa: CASSPSGRAKETQYF

j_gene: TRBJ2-7
d_gene: NA
v_gene: TRBV13
abundance: once
CDR3nt: TGTGCCAGCAGCTTAGTGTCGTCGGGGTCCTACGAGCAGTACTTC
CDR3aa: CASSLVSSGSYEQYF

j_gene: TRBJ1-4
d_gene: TRBD1
v_gene: TRBV2
abundance: NA
CDR3nt: TGTGCCAGCAGTGACAGGGGGCCGCTGTTTTTT
CDR3aa: CASSDRGPLFF

j_gene: TRBJ2-7
d_gene: TRBD2
v_gene: TRBV3-1/TRBV3-2
abundance: NA
CDR3nt: TGTGCCAGCAGCCCCAAGCGGGAGGGCCCCTACGAGCAGTACTTC
CDR3aa: CASSPKREGPYEQYF

j_gene: TRBJ2-3
d_gene: NA
v_gene: TRBV11-2
abundance: NA
CDR3nt: TGTGCCAGCAGCTTAAAAGCGACAGATACGCAGTATTTT
CDR3aa: CASSLKATDTQYF

j_gene: TRBJ1-6
d_gene: NA
v_gene: TRBV7-9
abundance: NA
CDR3nt: TGTGCCAGCAGGCCACAGGGCCCAGGAGGTAATTCACCCCTCCACTTT
CDR3aa: CASRPQGPGGNSPLHF

j_gene: TRBJ1-3
d_gene: NA
v_gene: TRBV29-1
abundance: NA
CDR3nt: TGCAGCGTTACGGAACAGGGCTCGGGAAACACCATATATTTT
CDR3aa: CSVTEQGSGNTIYF

j_gene: TRBJ1-1
d_gene: TRBD1
v_gene: TRBV11-2
abundance: NA
CDR3nt: TGTGCCAGCAGCTTAGGGACAGGGGGTTTGACTGAAGCTTTCTTT
CDR3aa: CASSLGTGGLTEAFF

j_gene: TRBJ2-3
d_gene: NA
v_gene: TRBV13
abundance: NA
CDR3nt: TGTGCCAGCAGCACCCGACTGCTTTGGCCCACCACAGATACGCAGTATTTT
CDR3aa: CASSTRLLWPTTDTQYF

j_gene: TRBJ2-1
d_gene: TRBD2
v_gene: TRBV19
abundance: few
CDR3nt: TGTGCCAGTAGTATAGTTCTAGCGGGAGCTGAAAATGAGCAGTTCTTC
CDR3aa: CASSIVLAGAENEQFF

j_gene: TRBJ1-1
d_gene: TRBD1
v_gene: TRBV4-2
abundance: once
CDR3nt: TGTGCCAGCAGCCAAGATTGGACAGGGATGAACACTGAAGCTTTCTTT
CDR3aa: CASSQDWTGMNTEAFF

j_gene: TRBJ2-2
d_gene: TRBD1
v_gene: TRBV5-1
abundance: few
CDR3nt: TGCGCCAGCAGGCGGCAGGGGGCCGGGGAGCTGTTTTTT
CDR3aa: CASRRQGAGELFF

j_gene: TRBJ1-4
d_gene: NA
v_gene: TRBV10-3
abundance: NA
CDR3nt: TGTGCCATCGGGGGCCAACTCAATGAAAAACTGTTTTTT
CDR3aa: CAIGGQLNEKLFF